This T cell receptor (beta chain) originates from a study of blood T cell repertoires in COVID-19. The overall study: Sample material is recorded as cDNA or gDNA derived from T cells, B-cell-depleted T cells, or PBMCs.

Clones were sequenced by immunoSEQ multiplex PCR, and TCRdb holds only the in-frame ones, with some missing. The profile shows a few hundred thousand clones, around 90% of them singletons. This CDR3 has 19 amino acids. V lost 0 bases, J lost 1 base, and 13 bases stayed unmatched. This TCR derives from a woman aged 30 to 39 with COVID-19, enrolled during active disease. The V call is TRBV23-1, the J call TRBJ1-2; TRBD1 agrees at 8 bases. TRBV23-1 is labeled an ORF, and its function is uncertain. Source material: peripheral blood. This CDR3 is CASSQSIGRGQDFNYGYTF. In nucleotides, the CDR3 is TGCGCCAGCAGTCAATCGATAGGCAGGGGGCAAGATTTTAACTATGGCTACACCTTC.